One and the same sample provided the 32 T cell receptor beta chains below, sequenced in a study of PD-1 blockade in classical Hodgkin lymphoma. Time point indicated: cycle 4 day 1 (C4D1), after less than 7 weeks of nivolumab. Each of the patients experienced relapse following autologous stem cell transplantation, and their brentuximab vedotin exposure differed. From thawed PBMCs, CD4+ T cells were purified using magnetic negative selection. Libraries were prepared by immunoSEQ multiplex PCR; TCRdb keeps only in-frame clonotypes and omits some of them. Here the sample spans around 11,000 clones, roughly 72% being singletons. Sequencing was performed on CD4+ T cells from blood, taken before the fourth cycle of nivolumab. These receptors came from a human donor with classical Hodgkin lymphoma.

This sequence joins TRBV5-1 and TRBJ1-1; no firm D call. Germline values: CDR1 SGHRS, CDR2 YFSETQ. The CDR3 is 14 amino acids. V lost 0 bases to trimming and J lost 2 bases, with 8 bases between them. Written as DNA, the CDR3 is TGCGCCAGCAGCTTGGAAACGGGAAACACTGAAGCTTTCTTT. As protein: CASSLETGNTEAFF.

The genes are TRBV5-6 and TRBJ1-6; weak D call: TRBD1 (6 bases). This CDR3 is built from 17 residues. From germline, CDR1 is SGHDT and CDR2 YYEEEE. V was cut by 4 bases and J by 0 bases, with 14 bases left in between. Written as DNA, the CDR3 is TGTGCCAGCAGCGTCCGGGACACTAGCTCCTATAATTCACCCCTCCACTTT. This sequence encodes CASSVRDTSSYNSPLHF.

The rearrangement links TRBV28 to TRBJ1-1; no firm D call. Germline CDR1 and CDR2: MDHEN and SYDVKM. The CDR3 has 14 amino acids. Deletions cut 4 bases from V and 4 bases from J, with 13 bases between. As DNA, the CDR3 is TGTGCCAGCAGTTCAGGAACCCTGAGCACTGAAGCTTTCTTT. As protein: CASSSGTLSTEAFF.

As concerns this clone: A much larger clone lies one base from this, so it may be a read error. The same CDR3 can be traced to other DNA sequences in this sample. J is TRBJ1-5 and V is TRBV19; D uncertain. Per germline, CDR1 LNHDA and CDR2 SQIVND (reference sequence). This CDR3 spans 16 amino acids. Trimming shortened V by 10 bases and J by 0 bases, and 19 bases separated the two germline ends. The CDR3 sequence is CATSLRQGNSNQPQHF. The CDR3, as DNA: TGTGCCACCTCGTTACGACAAGGGAATAGCAATCAGCCCCAGCATTTT.

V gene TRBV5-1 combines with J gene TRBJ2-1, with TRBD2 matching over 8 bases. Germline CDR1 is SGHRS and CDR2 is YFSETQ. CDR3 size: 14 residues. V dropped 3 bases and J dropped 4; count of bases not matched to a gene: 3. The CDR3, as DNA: TGCGCCAGCAGCTCCAGCGGGGGATACAATGAGCAGTTCTTC. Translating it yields CASSSSGGYNEQFF.

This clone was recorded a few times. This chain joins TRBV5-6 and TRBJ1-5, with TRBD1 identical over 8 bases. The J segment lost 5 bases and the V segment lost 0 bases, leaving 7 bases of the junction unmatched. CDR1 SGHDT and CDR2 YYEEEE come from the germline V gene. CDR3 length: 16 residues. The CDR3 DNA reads TGTGCCAGCAGCTTGGTTGGACAGGGAGGCGATCAGCCCCAGCATTTT. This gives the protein CASSLVGQGGDQPQHF.

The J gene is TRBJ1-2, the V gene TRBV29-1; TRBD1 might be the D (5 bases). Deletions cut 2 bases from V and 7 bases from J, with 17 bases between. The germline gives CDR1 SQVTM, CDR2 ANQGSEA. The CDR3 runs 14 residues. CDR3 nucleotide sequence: TGCAGCGTTGAAAAGGGACCCATCAACGGTGGCTACACCTTC. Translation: CSVEKGPINGGYTF.

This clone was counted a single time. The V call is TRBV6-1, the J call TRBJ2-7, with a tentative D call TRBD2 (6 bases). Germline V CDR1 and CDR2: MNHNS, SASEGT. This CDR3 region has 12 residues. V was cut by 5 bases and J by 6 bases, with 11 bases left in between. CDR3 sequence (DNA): TGTGCCAGCAGTATGACTAGAGCCGAGCAGTACTTC. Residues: CASSMTRAEQYF.

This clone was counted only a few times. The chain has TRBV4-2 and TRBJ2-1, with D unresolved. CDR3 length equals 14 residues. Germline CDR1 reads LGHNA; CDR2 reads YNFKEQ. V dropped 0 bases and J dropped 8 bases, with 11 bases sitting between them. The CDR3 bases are TGTGCCAGCAGCCAAGAGGGAACTCCCTATGAGCAGTTCTTC. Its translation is CASSQEGTPYEQFF.

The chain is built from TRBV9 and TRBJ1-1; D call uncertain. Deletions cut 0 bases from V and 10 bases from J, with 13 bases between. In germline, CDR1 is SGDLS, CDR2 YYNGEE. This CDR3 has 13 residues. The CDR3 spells CASSVDLEGLAFF. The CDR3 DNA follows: TGTGCCAGCAGCGTAGATTTGGAGGGTCTAGCTTTCTTT.

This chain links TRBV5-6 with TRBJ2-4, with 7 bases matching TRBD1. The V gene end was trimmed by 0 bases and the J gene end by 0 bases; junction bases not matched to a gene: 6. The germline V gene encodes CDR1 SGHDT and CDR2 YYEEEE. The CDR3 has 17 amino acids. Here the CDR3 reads CASSLDRDRLAKNIQYF. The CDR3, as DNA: TGTGCCAGCAGCTTGGACCGGGACAGACTAGCCAAAAACATTCAGTACTTC.

CDR3 in amino acids: CASSFRGAREKLFF. In DNA form, the CDR3 reads TGTGCCAGCAGTTTTCGGGGGGCGCGTGAAAAACTGTTTTTT. J is TRBJ1-4 and V is TRBV27; tentatively, D is TRBD1 (6 bases). This CDR3 comprises 14 residues. The V gene lost 3 bases and the J gene lost 7 bases, with 12 bases spanning the gap. Germline V CDR1 and CDR2: MNHEY, SMNVEV (reference sequence).

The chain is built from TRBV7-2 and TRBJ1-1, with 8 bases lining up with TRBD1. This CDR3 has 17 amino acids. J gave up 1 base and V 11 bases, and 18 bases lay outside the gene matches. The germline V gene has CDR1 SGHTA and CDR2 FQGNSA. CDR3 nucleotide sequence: TGTGCCCGTATCGAGGGGTCAGGGGGCCGAGGGAACACTGAAGCTTTCTTT. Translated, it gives CARIEGSGGRGNTEAFF.

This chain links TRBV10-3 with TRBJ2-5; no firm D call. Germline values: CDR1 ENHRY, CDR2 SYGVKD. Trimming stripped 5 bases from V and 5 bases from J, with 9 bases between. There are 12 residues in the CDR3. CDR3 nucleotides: TGTGCCATCAGTTCGCCTGGGGAGACCCAGTACTTC. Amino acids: CAISSPGETQYF.

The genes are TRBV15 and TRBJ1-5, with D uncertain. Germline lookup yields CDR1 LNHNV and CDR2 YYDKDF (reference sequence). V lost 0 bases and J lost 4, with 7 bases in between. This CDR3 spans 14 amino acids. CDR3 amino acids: CATSRESKNQPQHF. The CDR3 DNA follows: TGTGCCACCAGCAGAGAGTCGAAGAATCAGCCCCAGCATTTT.

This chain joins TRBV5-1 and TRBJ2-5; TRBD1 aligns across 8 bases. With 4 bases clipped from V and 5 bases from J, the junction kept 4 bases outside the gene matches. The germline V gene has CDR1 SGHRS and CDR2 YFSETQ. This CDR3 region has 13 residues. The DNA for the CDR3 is TGCGCCAGCAGCCTGGGACAGGCGGAGACCCAGTACTTC. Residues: CASSLGQAETQYF.

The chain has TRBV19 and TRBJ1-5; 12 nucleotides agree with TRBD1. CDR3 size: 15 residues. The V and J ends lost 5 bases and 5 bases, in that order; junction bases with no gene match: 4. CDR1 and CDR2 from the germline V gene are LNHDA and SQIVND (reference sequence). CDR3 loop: CASSPGQGAHQPQHF. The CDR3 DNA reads TGTGCCAGTAGTCCGGGACAGGGGGCCCATCAGCCCCAGCATTTT. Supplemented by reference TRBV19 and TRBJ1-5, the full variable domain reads DGGITQSPKYLFRKEGQNVTLSCEQNLNHDAMYWYRQDPGQGLRLIYYSQIVNDFQKGDIAEGYSVSREKKESFPLTVTSAQKNPTAFYLCASSPGQGAHQPQHFGDGTRLSIL.

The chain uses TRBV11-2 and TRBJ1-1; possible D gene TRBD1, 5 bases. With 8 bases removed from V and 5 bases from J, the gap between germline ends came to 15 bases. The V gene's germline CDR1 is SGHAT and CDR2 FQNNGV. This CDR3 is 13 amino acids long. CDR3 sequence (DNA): TGTGCCAGCCAAGCAAGGGGAGAAACTGAAGCTTTCTTT. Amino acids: CASQARGETEAFF.

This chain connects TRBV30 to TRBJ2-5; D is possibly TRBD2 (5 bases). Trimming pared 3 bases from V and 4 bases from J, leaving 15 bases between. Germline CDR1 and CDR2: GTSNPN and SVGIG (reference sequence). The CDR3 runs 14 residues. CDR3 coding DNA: TGTGCCTGGAGCCCCCTTCGCGGAGGAGAGACCCAGTACTTC. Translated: CAWSPLRGGETQYF.

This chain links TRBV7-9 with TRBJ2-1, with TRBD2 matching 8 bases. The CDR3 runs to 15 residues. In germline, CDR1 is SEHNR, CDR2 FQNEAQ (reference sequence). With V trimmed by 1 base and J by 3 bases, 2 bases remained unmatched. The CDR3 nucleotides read TGTGCCAGCAGCTTAGGACTAGCGAGCTACAATGAGCAGTTCTTC. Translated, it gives CASSLGLASYNEQFF.

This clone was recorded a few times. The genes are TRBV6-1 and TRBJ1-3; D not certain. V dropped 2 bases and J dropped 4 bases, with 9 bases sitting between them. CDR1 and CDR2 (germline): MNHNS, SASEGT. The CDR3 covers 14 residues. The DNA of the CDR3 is TGTGCCAGCAGTGAAATCGGGTCAGGAAACACCATATATTTT. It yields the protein CASSEIGSGNTIYF.

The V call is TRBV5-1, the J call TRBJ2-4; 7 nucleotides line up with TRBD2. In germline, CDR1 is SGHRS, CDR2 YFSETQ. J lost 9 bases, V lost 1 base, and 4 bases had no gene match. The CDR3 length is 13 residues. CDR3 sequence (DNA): TGCGCCAGCAGCTTGACCGGGGAGGGCATTCAGTACTTC. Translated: CASSLTGEGIQYF.

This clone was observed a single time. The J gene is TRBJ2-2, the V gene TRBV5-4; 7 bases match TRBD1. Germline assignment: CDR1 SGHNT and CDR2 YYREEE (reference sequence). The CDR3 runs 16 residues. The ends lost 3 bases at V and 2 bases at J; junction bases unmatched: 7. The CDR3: CASSSTRDSNTGELFF. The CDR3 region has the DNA TGTGCCAGCAGCTCTACCCGGGACAGCAACACCGGGGAGCTGTTTTTT.

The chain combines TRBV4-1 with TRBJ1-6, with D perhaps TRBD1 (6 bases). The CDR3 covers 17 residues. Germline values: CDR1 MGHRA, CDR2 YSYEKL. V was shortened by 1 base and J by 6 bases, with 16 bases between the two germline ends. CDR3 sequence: CASSQGRGGSINSPLHF. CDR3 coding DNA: TGCGCCAGCAGCCAAGGCCGAGGGGGTTCGATTAATTCACCCCTCCACTTT.

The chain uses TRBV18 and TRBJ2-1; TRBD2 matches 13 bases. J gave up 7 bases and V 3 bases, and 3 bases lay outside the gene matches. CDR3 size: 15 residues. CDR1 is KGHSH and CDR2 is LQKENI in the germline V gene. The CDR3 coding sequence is TGTGCCAGCTCACCCGGGACTAGCGGGATGAATGAGCAGTTCTTC. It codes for CASSPGTSGMNEQFF.

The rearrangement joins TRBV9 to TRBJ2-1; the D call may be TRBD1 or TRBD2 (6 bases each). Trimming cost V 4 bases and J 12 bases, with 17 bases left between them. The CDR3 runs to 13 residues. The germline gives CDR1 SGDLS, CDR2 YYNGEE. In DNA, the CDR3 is TGTGCCAGCAGCCCCCAGAGGGGGGAAAGGCAGTTCTTC. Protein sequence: CASSPQRGERQFF.

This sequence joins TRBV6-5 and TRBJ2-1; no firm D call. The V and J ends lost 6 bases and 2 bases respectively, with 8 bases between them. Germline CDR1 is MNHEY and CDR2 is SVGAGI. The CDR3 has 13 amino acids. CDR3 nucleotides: TGTGCCAGCAGGGGCTTCACCTACAATGAGCAGTTCTTC. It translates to CASRGFTYNEQFF.

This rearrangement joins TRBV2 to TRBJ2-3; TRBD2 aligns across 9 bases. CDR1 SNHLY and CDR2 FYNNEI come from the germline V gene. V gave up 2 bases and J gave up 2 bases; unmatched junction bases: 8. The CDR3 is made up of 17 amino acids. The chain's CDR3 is CASSERLAGDFTDTQYF. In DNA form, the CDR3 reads TGTGCCAGCAGTGAAAGATTAGCGGGAGACTTCACAGATACGCAGTATTTT.

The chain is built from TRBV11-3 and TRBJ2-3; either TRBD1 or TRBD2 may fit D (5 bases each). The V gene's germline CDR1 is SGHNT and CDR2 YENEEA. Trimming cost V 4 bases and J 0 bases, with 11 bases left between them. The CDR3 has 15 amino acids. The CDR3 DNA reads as TGTGCCAGCAGCTGCCGGGACCCAAGCACAGATACGCAGTATTTT. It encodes CASSCRDPSTDTQYF.

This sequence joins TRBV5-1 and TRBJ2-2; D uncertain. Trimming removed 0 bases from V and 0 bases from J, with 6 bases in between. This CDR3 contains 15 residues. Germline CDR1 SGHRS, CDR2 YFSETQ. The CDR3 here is CASSLGGTNTGELFF. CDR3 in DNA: TGCGCCAGCAGCTTGGGTGGCACGAACACCGGGGAGCTGTTTTTT.

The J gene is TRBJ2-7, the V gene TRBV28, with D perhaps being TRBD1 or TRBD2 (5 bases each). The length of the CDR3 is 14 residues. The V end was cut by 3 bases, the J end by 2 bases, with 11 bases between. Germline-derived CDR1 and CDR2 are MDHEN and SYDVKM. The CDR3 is CASSFQRGAYEQYF. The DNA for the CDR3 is TGTGCCAGCAGTTTTCAAAGGGGAGCCTACGAGCAGTACTTC.

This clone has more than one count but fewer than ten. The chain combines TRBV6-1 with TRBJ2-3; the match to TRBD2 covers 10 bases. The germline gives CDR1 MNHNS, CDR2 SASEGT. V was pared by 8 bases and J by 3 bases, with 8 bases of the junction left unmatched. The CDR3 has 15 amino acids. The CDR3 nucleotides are TGTGCCAGCTTATTAGCGGGAGGAAGTACAGATACGCAGTATTTT. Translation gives CASLLAGGSTDTQYF.